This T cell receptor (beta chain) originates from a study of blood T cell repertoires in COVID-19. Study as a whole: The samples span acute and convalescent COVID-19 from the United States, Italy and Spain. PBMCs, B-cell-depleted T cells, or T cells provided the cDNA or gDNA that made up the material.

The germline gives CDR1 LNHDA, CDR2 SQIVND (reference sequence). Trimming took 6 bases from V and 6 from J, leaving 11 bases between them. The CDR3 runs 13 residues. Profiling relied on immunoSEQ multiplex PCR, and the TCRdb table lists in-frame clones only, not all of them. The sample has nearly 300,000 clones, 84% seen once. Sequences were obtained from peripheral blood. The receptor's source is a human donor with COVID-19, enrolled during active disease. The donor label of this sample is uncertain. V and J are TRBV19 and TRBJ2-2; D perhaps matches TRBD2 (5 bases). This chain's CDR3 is CASSDFGAGELFF. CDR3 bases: TGTGCCAGTAGCGACTTCGGGGCCGGGGAGCTGTTTTTT.